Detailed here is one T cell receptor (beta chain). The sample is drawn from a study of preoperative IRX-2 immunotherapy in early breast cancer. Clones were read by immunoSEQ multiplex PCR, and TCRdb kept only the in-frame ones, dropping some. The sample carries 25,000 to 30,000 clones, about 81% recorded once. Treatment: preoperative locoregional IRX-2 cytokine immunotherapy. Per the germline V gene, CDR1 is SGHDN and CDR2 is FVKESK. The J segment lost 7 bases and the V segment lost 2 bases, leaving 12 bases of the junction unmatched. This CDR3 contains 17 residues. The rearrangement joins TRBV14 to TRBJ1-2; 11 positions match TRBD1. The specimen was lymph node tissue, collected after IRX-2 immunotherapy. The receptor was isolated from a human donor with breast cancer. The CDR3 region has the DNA TGTGCCAGCAGCCAACAGTTAGGGACAGGGGGAAGAGGTGGCTACACCTTC. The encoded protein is CASSQQLGTGGRGGYTF.